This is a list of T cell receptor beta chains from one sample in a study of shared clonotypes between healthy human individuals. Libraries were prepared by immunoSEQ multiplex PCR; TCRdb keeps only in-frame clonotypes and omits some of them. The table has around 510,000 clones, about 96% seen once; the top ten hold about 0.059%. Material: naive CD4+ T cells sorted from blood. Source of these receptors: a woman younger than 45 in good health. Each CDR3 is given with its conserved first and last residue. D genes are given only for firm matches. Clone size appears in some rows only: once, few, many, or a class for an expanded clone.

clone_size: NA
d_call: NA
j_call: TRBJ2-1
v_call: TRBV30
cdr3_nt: TGTGCCTGGAGTTATCCCCTGCTGTACAATGAGCAGTTCTTC
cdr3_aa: CAWSYPLLYNEQFF

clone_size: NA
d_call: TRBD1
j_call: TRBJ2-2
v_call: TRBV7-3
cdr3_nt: TGTGCCAGCAGCTCCAGACAGGGGGGCACCGGGGAGCTGTTTTTT
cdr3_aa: CASSSRQGGTGELFF

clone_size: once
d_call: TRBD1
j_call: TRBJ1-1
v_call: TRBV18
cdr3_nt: TGTGCCAGCTCATCGAGCAGGGGGGCAATGAACACTGAAGCTTTCTTT
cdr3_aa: CASSSSRGAMNTEAFF

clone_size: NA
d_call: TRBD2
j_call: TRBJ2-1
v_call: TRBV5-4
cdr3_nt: TGTGCCAGCAGCTCTTTCCTACTAGCGGGAAGGTCAAATGAGCAGTTCTTC
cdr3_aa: CASSSFLLAGRSNEQFF

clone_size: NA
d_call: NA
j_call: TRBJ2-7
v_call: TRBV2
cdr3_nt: TGTGCCAGCAAAGACAGGGAGGGTGTTGAGCAGTACTTC
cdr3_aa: CASKDREGVEQYF

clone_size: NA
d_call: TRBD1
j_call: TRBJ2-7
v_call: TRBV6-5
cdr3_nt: TGTGCCAGCAGAAGGGGGCGTAACTACGAGCAGTACTTC
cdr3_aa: CASRRGRNYEQYF

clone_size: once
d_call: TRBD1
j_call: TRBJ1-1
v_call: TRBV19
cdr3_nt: TGTGCCAGTAGTAACCGGGACAGGGGAGTCCCTGAAGCTTTCTTT
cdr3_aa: CASSNRDRGVPEAFF

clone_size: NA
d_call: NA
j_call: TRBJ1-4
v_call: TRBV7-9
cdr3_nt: TGTGCCAGCAGACCTCTGTTGGACCCAGCGGAAAAACTGTTTTTT
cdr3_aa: CASRPLLDPAEKLFF

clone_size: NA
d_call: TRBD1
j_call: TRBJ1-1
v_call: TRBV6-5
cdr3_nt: TGTGCCAGCTCCAGGGGGAGCACTGAAGCTTTCTTT
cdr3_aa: CASSRGSTEAFF

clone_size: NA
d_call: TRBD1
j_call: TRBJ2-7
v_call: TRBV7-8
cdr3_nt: TGTGCCAGCAGCCCCGACAGGGGAACCTACGAGCAGTACTTC
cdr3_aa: CASSPDRGTYEQYF

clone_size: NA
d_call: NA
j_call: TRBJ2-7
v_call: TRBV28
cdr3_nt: TGTGCCAGCTCTGGGTTTGGGGCTACCTACGAGCAGTACTTC
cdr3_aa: CASSGFGATYEQYF

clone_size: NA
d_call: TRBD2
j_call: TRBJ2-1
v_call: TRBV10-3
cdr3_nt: TGTGCCATCAGAAGAGCGGGAGGGGATGAGCAGTTCTTC
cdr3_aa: CAIRRAGGDEQFF

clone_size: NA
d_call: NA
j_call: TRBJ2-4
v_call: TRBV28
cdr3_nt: TGTGCCAGCAGTTCCCCCCACGGAGGGATTCTTACCAAAAACATTCAGTACTTC
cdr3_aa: CASSSPHGGILTKNIQYF

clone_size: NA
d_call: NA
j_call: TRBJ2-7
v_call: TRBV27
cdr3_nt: TGTGCCAGCAGCGAGACGGTTGGACGGCCGGGGGAATACGAGCAGTACTTC
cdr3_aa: CASSETVGRPGEYEQYF

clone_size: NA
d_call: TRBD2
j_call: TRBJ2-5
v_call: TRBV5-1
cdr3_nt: TGCGCCAGCAGCTTGTGGTTAGCGGGAGGTCAAGAGACCCAGTACTTC
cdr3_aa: CASSLWLAGGQETQYF

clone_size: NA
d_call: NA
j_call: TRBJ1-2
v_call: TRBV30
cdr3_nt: TGTGCCTGGAGTGTTTCAGCTAACTATGGCTACACCTTC
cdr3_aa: CAWSVSANYGYTF

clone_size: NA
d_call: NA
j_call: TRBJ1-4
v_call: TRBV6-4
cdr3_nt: TGTGCCAGCAGGGGGGACGGGGGCGAGGCCACTAATGAAAAACTGTTTTTT
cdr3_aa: CASRGDGGEATNEKLFF

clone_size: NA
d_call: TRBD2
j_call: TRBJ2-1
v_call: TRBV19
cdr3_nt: TGTGCCAGTAGTATAGCAGTCACTAGCGGGAGTTTATACCATGAGCAGTTCTTC
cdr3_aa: CASSIAVTSGSLYHEQFF

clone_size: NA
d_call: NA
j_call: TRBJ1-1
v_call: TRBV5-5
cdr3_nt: TGTGCCAGCAGCTTGAATCCAGGGAGGACTGAAGCTTTCTTT
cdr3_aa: CASSLNPGRTEAFF

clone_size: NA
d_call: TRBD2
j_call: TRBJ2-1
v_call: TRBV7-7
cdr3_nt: TGTGCCAGCAGCTTAGAATTAGCGGGAGGGTCGCAGCTCTTC
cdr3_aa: CASSLELAGGSQLF

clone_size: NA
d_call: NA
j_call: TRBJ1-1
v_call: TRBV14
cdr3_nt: TGTGCCAGCAGCCAAGAATGGGCACCCGAAGCTTTCTTT
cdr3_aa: CASSQEWAPEAFF

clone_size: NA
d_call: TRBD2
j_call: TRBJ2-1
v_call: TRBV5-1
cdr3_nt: TGCGCCAGCAGCTTAATAGCGGGAGGAGGCAATGAGCAGTTCTTC
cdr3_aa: CASSLIAGGGNEQFF

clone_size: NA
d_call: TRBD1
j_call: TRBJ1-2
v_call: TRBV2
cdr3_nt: TGTGCCAGCAGTGACGGCGCAGGACAGGGATTGTCTGGCTACACCTTC
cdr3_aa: CASSDGAGQGLSGYTF

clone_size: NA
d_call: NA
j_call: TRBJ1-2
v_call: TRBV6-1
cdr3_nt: TGTGCCAGCAGGGAGCGGAACTATGGCTACACCTTC
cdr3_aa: CASRERNYGYTF

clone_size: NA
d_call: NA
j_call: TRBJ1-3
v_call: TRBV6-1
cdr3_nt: TGTGCCAGCAGCGCCGGGCCAACGGCGGGAAACACCATATATTTT
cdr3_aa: CASSAGPTAGNTIYF

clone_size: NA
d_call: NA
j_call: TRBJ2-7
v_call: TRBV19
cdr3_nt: TGTGCCAGTAGTATTGGTAATCAGCAGAGCTCCTACGAGCAGTACTTC
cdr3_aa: CASSIGNQQSSYEQYF

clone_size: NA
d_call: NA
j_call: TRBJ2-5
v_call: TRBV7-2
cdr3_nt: TGTGCCAGCAGCCGTACAACAGGGTTCGATGGGGTGGGGGCGACCCAGTACTTC
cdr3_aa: CASSRTTGFDGVGATQYF

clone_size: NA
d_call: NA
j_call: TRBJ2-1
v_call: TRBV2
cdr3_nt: TGTGCCAGTAGACAGGACCCCTCCTACAATGAGCAGTTCTTC
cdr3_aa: CASRQDPSYNEQFF

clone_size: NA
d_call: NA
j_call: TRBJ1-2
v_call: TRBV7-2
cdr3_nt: TGTGCCAGCAGCACCCGACAGACCCCTAACTATGGCTACACCTTC
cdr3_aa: CASSTRQTPNYGYTF

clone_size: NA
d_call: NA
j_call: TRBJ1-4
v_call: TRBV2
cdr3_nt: TGTGCCAGCAGTGACCGGGGTTTGGACAAACTGTTTTTT
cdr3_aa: CASSDRGLDKLFF

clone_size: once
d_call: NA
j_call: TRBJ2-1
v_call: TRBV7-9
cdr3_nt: TGTGCCAGCAGCTCCGAGGGCCGGGACTTCTCTCTGGGTGAGCAGTTCTTC
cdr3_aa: CASSSEGRDFSLGEQFF

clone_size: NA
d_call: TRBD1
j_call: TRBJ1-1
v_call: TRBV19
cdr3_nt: TGTGCCAGTAGTATTGGGACAGGGATGAGAACTGAAGCTTTCTTT
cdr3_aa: CASSIGTGMRTEAFF

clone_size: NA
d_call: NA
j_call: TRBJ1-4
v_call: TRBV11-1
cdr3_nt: TGTGCCAGCAGCTTAGGGGCAGGACCCCAGCTGAAGGGTGAAAAACTGTTTTTT
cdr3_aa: CASSLGAGPQLKGEKLFF

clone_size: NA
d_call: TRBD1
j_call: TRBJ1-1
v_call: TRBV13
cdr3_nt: TGTGCCAGCAGCTCCAAACCGGGACAGCGGGCGTCCAACACTGAAGCTTTCTTT
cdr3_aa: CASSSKPGQRASNTEAFF

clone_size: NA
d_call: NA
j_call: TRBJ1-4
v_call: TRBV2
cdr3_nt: TGTGCCAGCAGGGGGGAGACTTTCGAAAAACTGTTTTTT
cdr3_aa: CASRGETFEKLFF

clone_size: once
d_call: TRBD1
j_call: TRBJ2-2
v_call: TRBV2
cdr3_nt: TGTGCCAGCAGTGCTGACAGGGCCCTCACCGGGGAGCTGTTTTTT
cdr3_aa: CASSADRALTGELFF

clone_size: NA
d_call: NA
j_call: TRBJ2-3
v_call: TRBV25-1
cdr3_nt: TGTGCCAGCAGTGAATGGCGGGGCCCAATCCCCGATACGCAGTATTTT
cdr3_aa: CASSEWRGPIPDTQYF

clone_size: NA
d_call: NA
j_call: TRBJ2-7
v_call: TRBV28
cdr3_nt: TGTGCCAGCAGCCACGCCACGACTGGGACCTACGAGCAGTACTTC
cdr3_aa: CASSHATTGTYEQYF

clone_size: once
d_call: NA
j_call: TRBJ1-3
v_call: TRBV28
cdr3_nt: TGTGCCTCCAGGGGTTGGGTAACCTCTGGAAACACCATATATTTT
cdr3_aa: CASRGWVTSGNTIYF

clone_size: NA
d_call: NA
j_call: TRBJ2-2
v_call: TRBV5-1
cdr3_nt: TGCGCCAGCAGGTTTACGGGACTGAAGAACACCGGGGAGCTGTTTTTT
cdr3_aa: CASRFTGLKNTGELFF

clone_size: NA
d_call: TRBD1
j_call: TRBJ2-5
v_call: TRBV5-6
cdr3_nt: TGTGCCAGCAGCTACGGACAGGGAGTTTCGTGGGCCCAGTACTTC
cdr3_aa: CASSYGQGVSWAQYF

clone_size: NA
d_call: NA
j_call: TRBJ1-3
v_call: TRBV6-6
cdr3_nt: TGTGCCAGCCGCTCTAGCTCTGGAAACACCATATATTTT
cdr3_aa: CASRSSSGNTIYF

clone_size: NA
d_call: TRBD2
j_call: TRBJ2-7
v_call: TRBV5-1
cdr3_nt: TGCGCCAGCAGCCTCCTCGGGACTATCTCCTACGAGCAGTACTTC
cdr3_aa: CASSLLGTISYEQYF

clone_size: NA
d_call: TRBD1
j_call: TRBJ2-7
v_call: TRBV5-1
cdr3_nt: TGCGCCAGCACGTCCGGGACAGGGGGCCTCGAGCAGTACTTC
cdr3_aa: CASTSGTGGLEQYF

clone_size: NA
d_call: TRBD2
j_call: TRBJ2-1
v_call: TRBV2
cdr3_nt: TGTGCCAGCAGTTTCCCGGGGGGTTTGGATGAGCAGTTCTTC
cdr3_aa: CASSFPGGLDEQFF

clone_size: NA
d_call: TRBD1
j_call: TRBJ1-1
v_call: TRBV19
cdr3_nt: TGTGCCAGTAGTCCTGGGACAGGTGACGGCAACACTGAAGCTTTCTTT
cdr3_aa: CASSPGTGDGNTEAFF

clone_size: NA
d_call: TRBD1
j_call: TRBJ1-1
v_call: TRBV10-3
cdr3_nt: TGTGCCATCAGTAAGGGGGCAGAGACTGAAGCTTTCTTT
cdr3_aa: CAISKGAETEAFF

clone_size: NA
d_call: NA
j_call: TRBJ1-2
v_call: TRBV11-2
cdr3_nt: TGTGCCAGCAGCTTATTCAGCGACGTCGGGATCTATGGCTACACCTTC
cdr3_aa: CASSLFSDVGIYGYTF

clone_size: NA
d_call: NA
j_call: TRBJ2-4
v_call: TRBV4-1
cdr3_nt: TGCGCCAGCAGCCAAGACAGGGGAGCTCTCAAAAACATTCAGTACTTC
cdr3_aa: CASSQDRGALKNIQYF

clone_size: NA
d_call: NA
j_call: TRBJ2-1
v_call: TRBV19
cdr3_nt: TGTGCCAGTAACTTCCGGCCGTACAATGAGCAGTTCTTC
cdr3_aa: CASNFRPYNEQFF